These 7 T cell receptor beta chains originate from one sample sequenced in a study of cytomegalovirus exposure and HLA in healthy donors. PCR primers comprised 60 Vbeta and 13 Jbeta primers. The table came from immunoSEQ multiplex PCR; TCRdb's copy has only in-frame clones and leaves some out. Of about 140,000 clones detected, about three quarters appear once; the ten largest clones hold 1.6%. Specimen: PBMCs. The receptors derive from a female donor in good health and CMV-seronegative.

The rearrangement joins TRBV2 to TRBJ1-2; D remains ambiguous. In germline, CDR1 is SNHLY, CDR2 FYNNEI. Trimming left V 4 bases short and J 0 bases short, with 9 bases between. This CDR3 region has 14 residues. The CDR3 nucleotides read TGTGCCAGCAGTGGGGCAGCTACTAACTATGGCTACACCTTC. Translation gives CASSGAATNYGYTF.

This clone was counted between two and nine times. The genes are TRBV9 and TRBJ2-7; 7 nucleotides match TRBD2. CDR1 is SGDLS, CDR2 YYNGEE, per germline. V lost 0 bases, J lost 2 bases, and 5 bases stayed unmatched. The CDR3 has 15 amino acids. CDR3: CASSVDERGPYEQYF. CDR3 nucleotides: TGTGCCAGCAGCGTAGACGAGCGGGGCCCCTACGAGCAGTACTTC.

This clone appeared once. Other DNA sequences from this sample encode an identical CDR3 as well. The chain's CDR3 is CASSLGGVEQYF. The CDR3 coding sequence is TGTGCCAGCAGCTTAGGAGGAGTCGAGCAGTACTTC. V is TRBV7-9 and J is TRBJ2-7; unclear D gene. The V gene's germline CDR1 is SEHNR and CDR2 FQNEAQ (reference sequence). The CDR3 spans 12 residues. V was trimmed by 1 base and J by 6 bases, leaving 7 bases between them.

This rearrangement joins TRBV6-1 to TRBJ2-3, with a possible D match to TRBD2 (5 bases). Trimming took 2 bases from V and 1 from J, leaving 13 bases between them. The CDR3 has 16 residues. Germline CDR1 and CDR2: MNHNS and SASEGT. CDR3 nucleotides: TGTGCCAGCAGTGAAAGGGTCCTGCGGGGCACAGATACGCAGTATTTT. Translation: CASSERVLRGTDTQYF.

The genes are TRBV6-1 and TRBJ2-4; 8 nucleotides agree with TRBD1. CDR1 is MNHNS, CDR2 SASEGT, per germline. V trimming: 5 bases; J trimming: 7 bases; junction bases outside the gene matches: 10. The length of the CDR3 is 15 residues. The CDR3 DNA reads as TGTGCCAGCAGTTCTCCGGACAGGGTAGTTAACATTCAGTACTTC. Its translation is CASSSPDRVVNIQYF.

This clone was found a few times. The DNA for the CDR3 is TGTGCCAGCGTATCGGAGTACACTGAAGCTTTCTTT. This sequence encodes CASVSEYTEAFF. V is TRBV28 and J is TRBJ1-1; D is ambiguous. Germline CDR1 and CDR2: MDHEN and SYDVKM. With 8 bases removed from V and 3 bases from J, the gap between germline ends came to 10 bases. The CDR3 sequence is 12 residues long. The whole variable domain, filled in from reference TRBV28 and TRBJ1-1, reads DVKVTQSSRYLVKRTGEKVFLECVQDMDHENMFWYRQDPGLGLRLIYFSYDVKMKEKGDIPEGYSVSREKKERFSLILESASTNQTSMYLCASVSEYTEAFFGQGTRLTVV.

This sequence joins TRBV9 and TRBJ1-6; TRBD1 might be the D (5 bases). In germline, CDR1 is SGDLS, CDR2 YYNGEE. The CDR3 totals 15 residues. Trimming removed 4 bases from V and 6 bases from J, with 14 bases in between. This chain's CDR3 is CASSQEPGLNSPLHF. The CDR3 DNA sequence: TGTGCCAGCAGCCAGGAACCGGGACTTAATTCACCCCTCCACTTT.